The 3 T cell receptor beta chains in this list originate from one sample, sequenced in a study of T cell responses to AZD1222 COVID-19 vaccine. Measured with immunoSEQ multiplex PCR; TCRdb has only the in-frame clones, and not every one. The repertoire includes 110,000 to 150,000 clones, 92% of them detected once, and about 3.7% sits in the top ten. This material consisted of peripheral blood, taken on day 0 of AZD1222 vaccination. These receptor sequences come from an adult in good health.

V and J are TRBV7-2 and TRBJ2-1; 14 bases line up with TRBD2. Germline V gives CDR1 SGHTA, CDR2 FQGNSA. With V trimmed by 5 bases and J by 9 bases, 6 bases remained unmatched. There are 15 residues in the CDR3. CDR3 loop: CASSRTSGRQGEQFF. DNA of the CDR3: TGTGCCAGCAGCCGGACTAGCGGGAGGCAGGGTGAGCAGTTCTTC.

V usage is TRBV14 and J usage is TRBJ2-1, with D possibly called TRBD1 or TRBD2 (5 bases each). The germline gives CDR1 SGHDN, CDR2 FVKESK. Trimming took 1 base from V and 8 from J, leaving 9 bases between them. The CDR3 is 13 residues long. Here the CDR3 DNA reads TGTGCCAGCAGCCAAGTTCGGGGCCATGAGCAGTTCTTC. Translated, it gives CASSQVRGHEQFF.

V is TRBV9 and J is TRBJ2-1, with D possibly called TRBD1 or TRBD2 (5 bases each). Trimming took off 2 bases at V and 4 bases at J, with 10 bases between the two ends. The CDR3 spans 14 residues. Looked up from germline, CDR1 is SGDLS and CDR2 is YYNGEE. CDR3 DNA: TGTGCCAGCAGCGTTGGGACCCGTTACAATGAGCAGTTCTTC. Protein sequence: CASSVGTRYNEQFF.